These T cell receptor beta chains were read from a single sample in a study of T cell responses to AZD1222 COVID-19 vaccine. TCRdb's table, derived via immunoSEQ multiplex PCR, lists solely in-frame clones and lacks some. This sample carries 170,000 or so clones, about 93% of them seen once, and the ten largest clones take under 1.1%. This sample comprised peripheral blood, obtained 28 days after the second dose of the MenACWY control vaccine. The receptors originated from an adult who received the MenACWY meningococcal vaccine as a control. CDR3s include the opening cysteine and the closing phenylalanine or tryptophan. D genes are given only for firm matches. The size field is filled for only some rows; it gives once, few, many or a size class.

J gene: TRBJ1-1; V gene: TRBV28; D gene: .; clone size: .; CDR3 DNA: TGTGCCAGCAGCGACAGCTCGAACACTGAAGCTTTCTTT; CDR3 protein: CASSDSSNTEAFF
J gene: TRBJ1-5; V gene: TRBV19; D gene: .; clone size: .; CDR3 DNA: TGTGCCAGTAGTATTCGGGGGGAGGGTAGCAATCAGCCCCAGCATTTT; CDR3 protein: CASSIRGEGSNQPQHF
J gene: TRBJ2-3; V gene: TRBV11-2; D gene: TRBD2; clone size: .; CDR3 DNA: TGTGCCAGCAGCGTTCTAGCGGGGGGGCCAGATACGCAGTATTTT; CDR3 protein: CASSVLAGGPDTQYF
J gene: TRBJ1-5; V gene: TRBV18; D gene: .; clone size: .; CDR3 DNA: TGTGCCAGCGCGGACCAATCGGGGGGTCAGCCCCAGCATTTT; CDR3 protein: CASADQSGGQPQHF
J gene: TRBJ1-6; V gene: TRBV6-2/TRBV6-3; D gene: .; clone size: .; CDR3 DNA: TGTGCCAGCAGTCCCCGGGCGTATCAAGCTAATTCACCCCTCCACTTT; CDR3 protein: CASSPRAYQANSPLHF
J gene: TRBJ2-1; V gene: TRBV28; D gene: .; clone size: .; CDR3 DNA: TGTGCCAGCAGTTACAGGTCAAGCTCCTACAATGAGCAGTTCTTC; CDR3 protein: CASSYRSSSYNEQFF
J gene: TRBJ1-4; V gene: TRBV11-2; D gene: .; clone size: .; CDR3 DNA: TGTGCCAGCAGCGTCGGGATCTTGGGTGAAAAACTGTTTTTT; CDR3 protein: CASSVGILGEKLFF
J gene: TRBJ1-5; V gene: TRBV19; D gene: TRBD1; clone size: .; CDR3 DNA: TGTGCCACCACCGCCGGGGGACAGTTATATAGCAATCAGCCCCAGCATTTT; CDR3 protein: CATTAGGQLYSNQPQHF
J gene: TRBJ1-1; V gene: TRBV18; D gene: .; clone size: .; CDR3 DNA: TGTGCCAGCTCACCAATTTCTCCAAGAACGAAGACTGAAGCTTTCTTT; CDR3 protein: CASSPISPRTKTEAFF
J gene: TRBJ1-2; V gene: TRBV29-1; D gene: .; clone size: .; CDR3 DNA: TGCAGCGTTGAAGATCAGTCCGGGAGGTATTTC; CDR3 protein: CSVEDQSGRYF
J gene: TRBJ2-5; V gene: TRBV4-1; D gene: TRBD2; clone size: .; CDR3 DNA: TGCGCCAGCAGCCCGAGGACTAGCGGGGGGGAAGAGACCCAGTACTTC; CDR3 protein: CASSPRTSGGEETQYF
J gene: TRBJ2-1; V gene: TRBV7-9; D gene: TRBD2; clone size: .; CDR3 DNA: TGTGCCAGCAGCTTAGGACTAGCGGGGGGTCCCTACAATGAGCAGTTCTTC; CDR3 protein: CASSLGLAGGPYNEQFF
J gene: TRBJ1-2; V gene: TRBV7-2; D gene: .; clone size: few; CDR3 DNA: TGTGCCAGCAGCTCCGGACAGACGTATGGCTACACCTTC; CDR3 protein: CASSSGQTYGYTF
J gene: TRBJ1-2; V gene: TRBV19; D gene: TRBD1; clone size: .; CDR3 DNA: TGTGCCAGTAGTGAGGGGGACAGAGGGGTCTATGGCTACACCTTC; CDR3 protein: CASSEGDRGVYGYTF
J gene: TRBJ1-1; V gene: TRBV19; D gene: .; clone size: .; CDR3 DNA: TGTGCCAGTATAAGGACAAGGCTGAACACTGAAGCTTTCTTT; CDR3 protein: CASIRTRLNTEAFF
J gene: TRBJ1-3; V gene: TRBV6-5; D gene: TRBD1; clone size: .; CDR3 DNA: TGTGCCAGCCTACAGGGGGCGACCATATATTTT; CDR3 protein: CASLQGATIYF
J gene: TRBJ1-4; V gene: TRBV27; D gene: .; clone size: .; CDR3 DNA: TGTGCCAGCAGTACCACAGGGAGGGGTGAAAAACTGTTTTTT; CDR3 protein: CASSTTGRGEKLFF
J gene: TRBJ1-5; V gene: TRBV28; D gene: TRBD1; clone size: .; CDR3 DNA: TGTGCCAGCAGGGGACAGGGGACAGGCCAGCCCCAGCATTTT; CDR3 protein: CASRGQGTGQPQHF
J gene: TRBJ2-1; V gene: TRBV2; D gene: .; clone size: .; CDR3 DNA: TGTGCCAGCAGTCTGACAGGTTACAATGAGCAGTTCTTC; CDR3 protein: CASSLTGYNEQFF
J gene: TRBJ1-1; V gene: TRBV24-1; D gene: .; clone size: .; CDR3 DNA: TGTGCCACCAGTGATCCGCCCGGGGGGGTTTTCTTT; CDR3 protein: CATSDPPGGVFF
J gene: TRBJ1-1; V gene: TRBV6-5; D gene: TRBD1; clone size: .; CDR3 DNA: TGTGCCAGCAGTCCGACAGGGGGCAGGACTGAAGCTTTCTTT; CDR3 protein: CASSPTGGRTEAFF
J gene: TRBJ2-2; V gene: TRBV19; D gene: .; clone size: .; CDR3 DNA: TGTGCCAGTAGTATGAGCAGCCATGGTACCGGGGAGCTGTTTTTT; CDR3 protein: CASSMSSHGTGELFF
J gene: TRBJ1-6; V gene: TRBV19; D gene: TRBD1; clone size: .; CDR3 DNA: TGTGCCAGTGGGACCGGGACAGGGGTTTCACCCCTCCACTTT; CDR3 protein: CASGTGTGVSPLHF
J gene: TRBJ2-1; V gene: TRBV14; D gene: .; clone size: .; CDR3 DNA: TGTGCCAGCAGCCAAGATTTTCGGGCGGGGTCCTACAATGAGCAGTTCTTC; CDR3 protein: CASSQDFRAGSYNEQFF
J gene: TRBJ2-1; V gene: TRBV7-9; D gene: TRBD2; clone size: .; CDR3 DNA: TGTGCCAGCAGCACTCCCAAGGGGACTAGCGGGGCTAATGAGCAGTTCTTC; CDR3 protein: CASSTPKGTSGANEQFF
J gene: TRBJ1-6; V gene: TRBV9; D gene: .; clone size: .; CDR3 DNA: TGTGCCAGCAGCGTAAACCCCGGGACGGATAATTCACCCCTCCACTTT; CDR3 protein: CASSVNPGTDNSPLHF
J gene: TRBJ1-5; V gene: TRBV5-1; D gene: .; clone size: .; CDR3 DNA: TGCGCCAGCAGCTCACAGGGTCATGATCCCCAGCATTTT; CDR3 protein: CASSSQGHDPQHF
J gene: TRBJ1-2; V gene: TRBV7-3; D gene: .; clone size: .; CDR3 DNA: TGTGCCAGCAGCCCTCAGGGGTTTCGGGGTGGCTACACCTTC; CDR3 protein: CASSPQGFRGGYTF
J gene: TRBJ2-1; V gene: TRBV3-1/TRBV3-2; D gene: .; clone size: .; CDR3 DNA: TGTGCCAGCAGCCTTCTCAGGGCGGAGGTAGCGTTCTTC; CDR3 protein: CASSLLRAEVAFF
J gene: TRBJ2-3; V gene: TRBV19; D gene: TRBD2; clone size: .; CDR3 DNA: TGTGCCAGTAGTATGAGGCGGGGGGGCAGCGCAGATACGCAGTATTTT; CDR3 protein: CASSMRRGGSADTQYF
J gene: TRBJ2-7; V gene: TRBV11-2; D gene: .; clone size: .; CDR3 DNA: TGTGCCAGCAGCTTAGTGCGGGGTTCCTACGAGCAGTACTTC; CDR3 protein: CASSLVRGSYEQYF
J gene: TRBJ1-1; V gene: TRBV6-5; D gene: TRBD1; clone size: once; CDR3 DNA: TGTGCCAGCAGTTACAGGGGGCAGAACACTGAAGCTTTCTTT; CDR3 protein: CASSYRGQNTEAFF
J gene: TRBJ2-4; V gene: TRBV19; D gene: .; clone size: .; CDR3 DNA: TGTGCCATCCGTGAAAACATTCAGTACTTC; CDR3 protein: CAIRENIQYF